A selection of T cell receptor beta chains follows, all from one sample in a study of shared clonotypes between healthy human individuals. Sequencing was performed with immunoSEQ multiplex PCR; in TCRdb, only in-frame clones are kept and a portion is missing. This table has more than 550,000 clones, approximately 77% appearing once. The sample was memory CD4+ T cells sorted from blood. Source of these receptors: a woman in her 30s in good health. Both conserved end residues are part of each CDR3. Each record gives: J gene, D gene, clone size, V gene, CDR3 protein, CDR3 DNA. A D gene is named only where the DNA matches it firmly. Size is omitted from some rows. Given values are once, few, many or a class for expanded clones.

J: TRBJ1-1; D: TRBD1; size: -; V: TRBV6-1; CDR3: CASSVGQGSTEAFF; DNA: TGTGCCAGCAGTGTTGGACAGGGGAGCACTGAAGCTTTCTTT
J: TRBJ2-2; D: -; size: -; V: TRBV11-3; CDR3: CASAAEDTGELFF; DNA: TGTGCCAGCGCCGCGGAGGACACCGGGGAGCTGTTTTTT
J: TRBJ2-2; D: -; size: -; V: TRBV30; CDR3: CAYSIRESAGELFF; DNA: TGTGCCTACTCGATTAGGGAGTCAGCCGGGGAGCTGTTTTTT
J: TRBJ2-2; D: -; size: -; V: TRBV5-4; CDR3: CASSFSRGANTGELFF; DNA: TGTGCCAGCAGCTTTTCCCGGGGTGCGAACACCGGGGAGCTGTTTTTT
J: TRBJ2-3; D: TRBD1; size: -; V: TRBV28; CDR3: CASRETGTEQYF; DNA: TGTGCCAGCAGGGAAACCGGGACAGAGCAGTATTTT
J: TRBJ1-1; D: -; size: few; V: TRBV9; CDR3: CASSFGQGGTEAFF; DNA: TGTGCCAGCTCCTTCGGGCAGGGAGGCACTGAAGCTTTCTTT
J: TRBJ1-2; D: TRBD1; size: few; V: TRBV6-5; CDR3: CASRGTGVGYTF; DNA: TGTGCCAGCAGGGGGACAGGGGTAGGCTACACCTTC
J: TRBJ1-6; D: -; size: few; V: TRBV4-1; CDR3: CASSPQQGGSGNSPLHF; DNA: TGCGCCAGCAGCCCTCAACAGGGAGGTTCGGGTAATTCACCCCTCCACTTT
J: TRBJ1-3; D: -; size: -; V: TRBV19; CDR3: CASRRTSQLKPSGNTIYF; DNA: TGTGCCAGTAGGAGGACGTCCCAACTCAAGCCGTCTGGAAACACCATATATTTT
J: TRBJ1-5; D: -; size: once; V: TRBV4-1; CDR3: CASSHRRGTNQPQHF; DNA: TGCGCCAGCAGCCATCGGCGCGGGACAAATCAGCCCCAGCATTTT
J: TRBJ2-5; D: -; size: -; V: TRBV7-8; CDR3: CASSRQTGEGETQYF; DNA: TGTGCCAGCAGCCGACAGACAGGGGAGGGAGAGACCCAGTACTTC
J: TRBJ2-3; D: -; size: few; V: TRBV28; CDR3: CASGLGVPGDTQYF; DNA: TGTGCCAGCGGACTTGGGGTCCCGGGGGATACGCAGTATTTT
J: TRBJ1-1; D: -; size: once; V: TRBV18; CDR3: CASSPVEGEGNTEAFF; DNA: TGTGCCAGCTCACCAGTTGAGGGGGAGGGGAACACTGAAGCTTTCTTT
J: TRBJ2-7; D: TRBD2; size: -; V: TRBV9; CDR3: CANPRGGYEQYF; DNA: TGTGCCAACCCACGGGGGGGCTACGAGCAGTACTTC
J: TRBJ2-5; D: TRBD2; size: -; V: TRBV28; CDR3: CASSSTSGTPGETQYF; DNA: TGTGCCAGCAGTTCGACTAGCGGGACGCCAGGAGAGACCCAGTACTTC
J: TRBJ1-2; D: -; size: -; V: TRBV28; CDR3: CASSLYHGYTF; DNA: TGTGCCAGCAGTTTATATCATGGCTACACCTTC
J: TRBJ1-4; D: -; size: -; V: TRBV18; CDR3: CASSRENEKLFF; DNA: TGTGCCAGCTCACGGGAGAATGAAAAACTGTTTTTT
J: TRBJ2-1; D: TRBD2; size: -; V: TRBV9; CDR3: CASSVGGSMDEQFF; DNA: TGTGCCAGCAGCGTAGGCGGGAGTATGGATGAGCAGTTCTTC
J: TRBJ1-1; D: -; size: -; V: TRBV4-1; CDR3: CASSQEGLGTEAFF; DNA: TGCGCCAGCAGCCAAGAAGGATTAGGAACTGAAGCTTTCTTT
J: TRBJ1-3; D: TRBD1; size: -; V: TRBV30; CDR3: CACEDRIGSGNTIYF; DNA: TGTGCCTGTGAGGACAGGATCGGGTCTGGAAACACCATATATTTT
J: TRBJ2-1; D: TRBD2; size: -; V: TRBV7-2; CDR3: CASSPASGSNNEQFF; DNA: TGTGCCAGCAGCCCCGCTAGCGGGAGTAATAATGAGCAGTTCTTC
J: TRBJ2-2; D: TRBD1; size: -; V: TRBV19; CDR3: CASSTGTGFKPNTGELFF; DNA: TGTGCCAGTAGTACTGGGACAGGGTTTAAGCCGAACACCGGGGAGCTGTTTTTT
J: TRBJ1-1; D: -; size: -; V: TRBV28; CDR3: CASSFLGENTEAFF; DNA: TGTGCCAGCAGTTTTCTGGGAGAGAACACTGAAGCTTTCTTT
J: TRBJ2-1; D: TRBD1; size: once; V: TRBV5-1; CDR3: CASSDGTGAKNEQFF; DNA: TGCGCCAGCAGCGACGGGACAGGGGCGAAAAATGAGCAGTTCTTC